This T cell receptor beta chain was found in a study of shared clonotypes between healthy human individuals. Study-wide context: Per-donor plates numbered three CD4 naive, three CD4 memory, two CD8 naive and one CD8 memory.

Notes on this clone: The antigen is not known.

With 0 bases removed from V and 2 bases from J, the gap between germline ends came to 9 bases. Germline CDR1 is SGHKS and CDR2 is YYEKEE (reference sequence). This CDR3 region has 14 residues. Broader study findings: Generation probabilities of non-shared clonotypes were lower (relative to those shared by all four donors). It was observed that roughly 5.4% of naive CD4 clonotypes were shared across several donors.

Cells designated naive CD8 were CD45RO-negative and were positively selected for CCR7, with terminally differentiated effector memory CD45RA+ cells excluded. The repertoire was sequenced with immunoSEQ multiplex PCR; TCRdb's copy has only in-frame clones and lacks some. Of some 2,100,000 clones in the sample, about 92% were seen once. This sequence originates from a man between 18 and 29 years old in good health. Some clones in this sample may be carry-over from other donors' samples. Sequenced material: naive CD8+ T cells from PBMCs. The chain joins TRBV5-5 to TRBJ2-7; possible D gene TRBD2, 5 bases. CDR3 DNA: TGTGCCAGCAGCTTGGCGGGGAATCCCTACGAGCAGTACTTC. Translating it yields CASSLAGNPYEQYF.